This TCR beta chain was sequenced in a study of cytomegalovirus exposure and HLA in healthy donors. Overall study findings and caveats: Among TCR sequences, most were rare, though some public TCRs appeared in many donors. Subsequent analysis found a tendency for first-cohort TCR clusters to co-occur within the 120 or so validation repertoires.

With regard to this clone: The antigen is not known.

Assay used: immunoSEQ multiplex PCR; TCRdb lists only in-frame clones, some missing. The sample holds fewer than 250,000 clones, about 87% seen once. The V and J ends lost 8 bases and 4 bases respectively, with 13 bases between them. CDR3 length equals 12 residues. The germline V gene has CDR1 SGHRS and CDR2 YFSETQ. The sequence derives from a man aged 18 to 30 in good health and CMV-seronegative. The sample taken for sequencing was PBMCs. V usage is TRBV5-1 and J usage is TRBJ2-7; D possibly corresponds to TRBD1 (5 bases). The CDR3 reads CASQGFGYEQYF. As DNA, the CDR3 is TGCGCCAGTCAGGGTTTCGGTTACGAGCAGTACTTC.